This is a list of T cell receptor beta chains from one sample in a study of cytomegalovirus exposure and HLA in healthy donors. Assay: immunoSEQ multiplex PCR; the TCRdb copy retains only in-frame clones and omits some. In the table there are 65,000 to 85,000 clones, under 80% of which are singletons. Sequenced input: PBMCs. These receptors originate from a man in his 60s in good health and CMV-seropositive. Each CDR3 is given with its conserved first and last residue. D genes are given only for firm matches. Not every row has a clone size; where given, it reads once, few, many or a size class.

J: TRBJ1-1; D: TRBD1; size: -; V: TRBV12-5; DNA: TGTGCTAGTGGACTCGGGACAGACCACACTGAAGCTTTCTTT; CDR3: CASGLGTDHTEAFF
J: TRBJ2-3; D: TRBD2; size: -; V: TRBV5-1; DNA: TGCGCCAGCAGCTTGTTACTAGCGGGGGGGACAGATACGCAGTATTTT; CDR3: CASSLLLAGGTDTQYF
J: TRBJ2-7; D: -; size: -; V: TRBV28; DNA: TGTGCCAGCAGTCCCGTTCGGTACGAGCAGTACTTC; CDR3: CASSPVRYEQYF
J: TRBJ2-7; D: -; size: -; V: TRBV27; DNA: TGTGCCAGCAGTTCCAAGCTAGCTGGCTACGAGCAGTACTTC; CDR3: CASSSKLAGYEQYF
J: TRBJ2-2; D: TRBD1; size: -; V: TRBV18; DNA: TGTGCCAGCTCACCAGGCAGGGGGCGAGGCGGGGAGCTGTTTTTT; CDR3: CASSPGRGRGGELFF
J: TRBJ2-1; D: -; size: -; V: TRBV7-3; DNA: TGTGCCAGCAGCCTTGGGACTTCCAATGAGCAGTTCTTC; CDR3: CASSLGTSNEQFF
J: TRBJ1-5; D: -; size: -; V: TRBV6-1; DNA: TGTGCCAGCACTTACCAACAGAATCAGCCCCAGCATTTT; CDR3: CASTYQQNQPQHF
J: TRBJ2-7; D: -; size: -; V: TRBV4-3; DNA: TGCGCCAGCAGCCAAGACACAGGGACCTCCTACGAGCAGTACTTC; CDR3: CASSQDTGTSYEQYF
J: TRBJ2-3; D: -; size: -; V: TRBV20-1; DNA: TGCAGTGCCGGACTAGATACGCAGTATTTT; CDR3: CSAGLDTQYF
J: TRBJ2-7; D: -; size: -; V: TRBV5-6; DNA: TGTGCCAGCAGCTTTTGGAGAACCTACGAGCAGTACTTC; CDR3: CASSFWRTYEQYF
J: TRBJ2-2; D: TRBD2; size: -; V: TRBV11-2; DNA: TGTGCCAGCAGCCCGACCGTAGCGGGAGGTTCCGGGGAGCTGTTTTTT; CDR3: CASSPTVAGGSGELFF
J: TRBJ2-7; D: -; size: -; V: TRBV4-1; DNA: TGCGCCAGCAAAATGGAGAGTCGGGCCTACGAGCAGTACTTC; CDR3: CASKMESRAYEQYF
J: TRBJ1-1; D: -; size: once; V: TRBV12-2; DNA: TGTGCAAGTCGCTTAGCGTGGTCAGGGAGGACTGAAGCTTTCTTT; CDR3: CASRLAWSGRTEAFF
J: TRBJ1-6; D: TRBD1; size: -; V: TRBV7-3; DNA: TGTGCCAGCAGCCGGGGACAGGGGACTTCACCCCTCCACTTT; CDR3: CASSRGQGTSPLHF
J: TRBJ1-3; D: -; size: -; V: TRBV7-6; DNA: TGTGCCAGCAGCTTAGCCTCGACAGTCTCTGGAAACACCATATATTTT; CDR3: CASSLASTVSGNTIYF
J: TRBJ2-3; D: TRBD2; size: few; V: TRBV5-4; DNA: TGTGCCAGCAGCTTGGGGTCTAGCGGGAGGTCTAGGGATACGCAGTATTTT; CDR3: CASSLGSSGRSRDTQYF
J: TRBJ2-1; D: -; size: once; V: TRBV7-9; DNA: TGTGCCAGCAGCCGGGACTACAATGAGCAGTTCTTC; CDR3: CASSRDYNEQFF
J: TRBJ1-2; D: -; size: -; V: TRBV27; DNA: TGTGCCAGCAGTTTACGGGGGGCGCCCGGCTACACCTTC; CDR3: CASSLRGAPGYTF
J: TRBJ2-7; D: -; size: -; V: TRBV28; DNA: TGTGCCAGCAGTTCAACAGCGGACGAGCAGTACTTC; CDR3: CASSSTADEQYF
J: TRBJ2-7; D: TRBD1; size: few; V: TRBV5-6; DNA: TGTGCCAGCAGCTTGCTCAGGGGGTCCTACGAGCAGTACTTC; CDR3: CASSLLRGSYEQYF
J: TRBJ1-2; D: -; size: -; V: TRBV6-5; DNA: TGTGCCAGCAGTTTACTCTTGGGAGGCCGGGATGGCTACACCTTC; CDR3: CASSLLLGGRDGYTF
J: TRBJ2-7; D: TRBD2; size: -; V: TRBV5-4; DNA: TGTGCCAGCAGCTTCGGGGTAGCGGGAACAACCGAGCAGTACTTC; CDR3: CASSFGVAGTTEQYF
J: TRBJ1-2; D: TRBD1; size: -; V: TRBV7-9; DNA: TGTGCCAGCAGCCGACAGGGGGCGGCGAGCTATGGCTACACCTTC; CDR3: CASSRQGAASYGYTF
J: TRBJ2-5; D: -; size: once; V: TRBV7-6; DNA: TGTGCCAGCAGCCGTAGCAGGGGAAGGGAGACCCAGTACTTC; CDR3: CASSRSRGRETQYF
J: TRBJ2-2; D: -; size: once; V: TRBV5-1; DNA: TGCGCCAGCAGCTTGGACTCCCCTAGCACCGGGGAGCTGTTTTTT; CDR3: CASSLDSPSTGELFF
J: TRBJ2-1; D: -; size: few; V: TRBV7-7; DNA: TGTGCCAGCAGCTTGGATCGGGGAGACAATGAGCAGTTCTTC; CDR3: CASSLDRGDNEQFF
J: TRBJ2-5; D: TRBD1; size: few; V: TRBV20-1; DNA: TGCAGTGCCCCAGGGGGGACCCAGTACTTC; CDR3: CSAPGGTQYF
J: TRBJ2-5; D: TRBD2; size: -; V: TRBV9; DNA: TGTGCCAGCAGCGCCCTAGCGGGACTCGGAGAGACCCAGTACTTC; CDR3: CASSALAGLGETQYF
J: TRBJ1-2; D: -; size: once; V: TRBV27; DNA: TGTGCCAGCAGTTTAGATCGGACAACTGCCTATGGCTACACCTTC; CDR3: CASSLDRTTAYGYTF
J: TRBJ2-2; D: TRBD2; size: -; V: TRBV7-2; DNA: TGTGCCAGCAGCGGCACTAGCGGGGGAAGGGAGCTGTTTTTT; CDR3: CASSGTSGGRELFF
J: TRBJ2-7; D: TRBD2; size: -; V: TRBV18; DNA: TGTGCCAGCTCACCAGCTCTAGCGGGAAATGACGAGCAGTACTTC; CDR3: CASSPALAGNDEQYF
J: TRBJ2-7; D: TRBD2; size: -; V: TRBV27; DNA: TGTGCCTCACAGACCGAGGTGGCCGGGACTAGCGGGAACGAGCAGTACTTC; CDR3: CASQTEVAGTSGNEQYF
J: TRBJ2-7; D: TRBD1; size: few; V: TRBV5-6; DNA: TGTGCCAGCAGCCCACAAACCGGGACAGGGGGCTACGAGCAGTACTTC; CDR3: CASSPQTGTGGYEQYF
J: TRBJ1-6; D: TRBD1; size: -; V: TRBV9; DNA: TGTGCCAGCAGCCGGGACAGTCTCAATTCACCCCTCCACTTT; CDR3: CASSRDSLNSPLHF
J: TRBJ2-7; D: -; size: -; V: TRBV11-2; DNA: TGTGCCAGCACCTCCGGCGGAGGCTACGAGCAGTACTTC; CDR3: CASTSGGGYEQYF
J: TRBJ1-3; D: -; size: -; V: TRBV9; DNA: TGTGCCAGCAGCCCCAGGGGTCGGGGAAACACCATATATTTT; CDR3: CASSPRGRGNTIYF
J: TRBJ1-1; D: -; size: -; V: TRBV11-2; DNA: -; CDR3: CASSLGPEVGPGIF
J: TRBJ2-5; D: TRBD1; size: once; V: TRBV6-1; DNA: TGTGCCAGCAGTGGTCGGACAGGGGCTCAAGAGACCCAGTACTTC; CDR3: CASSGRTGAQETQYF
J: TRBJ2-7; D: TRBD1; size: -; V: TRBV30; DNA: TGTGCCTGGAGGAAGGGACAGGGTCCTTTCTACGAGCAGTACTTC; CDR3: CAWRKGQGPFYEQYF
J: TRBJ2-7; D: -; size: -; V: TRBV9; DNA: TGTGCCAGCAGCCCGGACGGGAGCTCCTACGAGCAGTACTTC; CDR3: CASSPDGSSYEQYF
J: TRBJ1-5; D: -; size: -; V: TRBV5-1; DNA: TGCGCCAGCAGCTTGGAAGGGGGAAACCAGCCCCAGCATTTT; CDR3: CASSLEGGNQPQHF
J: TRBJ1-1; D: -; size: few; V: TRBV5-4; DNA: TGTGCCAGCAGCTTGGCGGGAGGGACCTACATTAACACTGAAGCTTTCTTT; CDR3: CASSLAGGTYINTEAFF
J: TRBJ2-5; D: -; size: few; V: TRBV9; DNA: TGTGCCAGCAGCGTAGGGTTAGCGAAAGAGACCCAGTACTTC; CDR3: CASSVGLAKETQYF
J: TRBJ2-3; D: -; size: -; V: TRBV27; DNA: TGTGCCAGCTGGCGGGTAGACACAGATACGCAGTATTTT; CDR3: CASWRVDTDTQYF
J: TRBJ2-7; D: -; size: few; V: TRBV6-5; DNA: TGTGCCATCAGTGTTGGGGGGGCCCGTTACGAGCAGTACTTC; CDR3: CAISVGGARYEQYF
J: TRBJ2-7; D: TRBD2; size: -; V: TRBV5-4; DNA: TGTGCCAGCAGCCCCACGGGGGGGACCTACGAGCAGTACTTC; CDR3: CASSPTGGTYEQYF
J: TRBJ1-2; D: -; size: -; V: TRBV5-8; DNA: TGTGCCAGCAGCCGAACGGGGGTCAACAGAGGCTATGGCTACACCTTC; CDR3: CASSRTGVNRGYGYTF
J: TRBJ1-6; D: TRBD1; size: -; V: TRBV5-4; DNA: TGTGCCAGCAGACGCTTCTCCGGGACAGTTAATTCACCCCTCCACTTT; CDR3: CASRRFSGTVNSPLHF
J: TRBJ1-2; D: TRBD1; size: -; V: TRBV6-5; DNA: TGTGCCAGCAGCTTTACGCTGGACAGGGACTATGGCTACACCTTC; CDR3: CASSFTLDRDYGYTF
J: TRBJ2-3; D: -; size: -; V: TRBV19; DNA: TGTGCCGCCCGGGATATAAGCACAGATACGCAGTATTTT; CDR3: CAARDISTDTQYF